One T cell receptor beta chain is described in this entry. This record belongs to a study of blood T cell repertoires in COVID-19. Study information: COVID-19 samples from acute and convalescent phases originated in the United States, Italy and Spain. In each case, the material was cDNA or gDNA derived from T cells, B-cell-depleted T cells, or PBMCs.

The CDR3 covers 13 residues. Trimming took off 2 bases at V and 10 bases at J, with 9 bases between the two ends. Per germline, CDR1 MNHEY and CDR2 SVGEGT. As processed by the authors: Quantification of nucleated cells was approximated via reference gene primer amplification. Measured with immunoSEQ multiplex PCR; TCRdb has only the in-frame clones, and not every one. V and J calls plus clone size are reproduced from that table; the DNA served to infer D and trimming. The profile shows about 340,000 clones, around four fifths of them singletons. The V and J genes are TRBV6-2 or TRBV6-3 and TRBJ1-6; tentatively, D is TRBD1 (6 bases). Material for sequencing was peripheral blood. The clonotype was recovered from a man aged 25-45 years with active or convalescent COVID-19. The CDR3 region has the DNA TGTGCCAGCAGTTACAGGGGGAACTCACCCCTCCACTTT. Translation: CASSYRGNSPLHF.